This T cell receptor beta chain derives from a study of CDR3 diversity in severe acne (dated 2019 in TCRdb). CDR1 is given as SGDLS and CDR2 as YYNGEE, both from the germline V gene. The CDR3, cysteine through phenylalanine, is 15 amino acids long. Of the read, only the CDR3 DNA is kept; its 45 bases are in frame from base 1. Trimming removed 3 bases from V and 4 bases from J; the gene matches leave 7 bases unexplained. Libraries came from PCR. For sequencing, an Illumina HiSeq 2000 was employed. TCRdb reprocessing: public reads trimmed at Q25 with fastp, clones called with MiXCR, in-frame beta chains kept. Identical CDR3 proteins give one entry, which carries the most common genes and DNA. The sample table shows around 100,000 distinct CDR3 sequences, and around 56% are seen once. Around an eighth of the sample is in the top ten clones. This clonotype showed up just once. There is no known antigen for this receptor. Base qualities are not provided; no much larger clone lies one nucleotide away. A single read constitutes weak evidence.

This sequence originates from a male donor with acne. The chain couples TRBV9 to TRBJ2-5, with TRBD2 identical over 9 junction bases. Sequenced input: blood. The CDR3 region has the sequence CASSGFSGSGETQYF. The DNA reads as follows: TGTGCCAGCAGCGGTTTTAGCGGGAGTGGAGAGACCCAGTACTTC.